This TCR beta chain appears in the sequencing data of a study of PD-1 blockade in classical Hodgkin lymphoma. Study-level background: The patients were dosed with nivolumab 3 mg/kg, infused intravenously every 2 weeks.

There are 15 residues in the CDR3. V was clipped by 7 bases and J by 1 base, with 14 bases between them. The germline CDR1 and CDR2 sequences are MNHEY and SMNVEV (reference sequence). Method: immunoSEQ multiplex PCR; TCRdb's copy keeps in-frame clones and lacks some. The table shows 70,000 or so clones, with under 95% occurring only once. This clone was seen just once. Its cognate antigen is unknown. General study results and limits: According to reports, newly diagnosed patients had lower baseline TCR diversity than healthy donors, and relapsed/refractory patients had lower baseline TCR diversity still.

Every patient relapsed after autologous stem cell transplantation, and brentuximab vedotin exposure varied. Classifying best responses yielded complete response, partial response or progressive disease. This specimen consisted of peripheral blood mononuclear cells (PBMCs), obtained at baseline. The chain links TRBV27 to TRBJ2-1, with D uncertain. The TCR was taken from a human donor with classical Hodgkin lymphoma. CDR3: CASMIGVSSYNEQFF. CDR3 coding DNA: TGTGCCAGCATGATTGGGGTATCATCCTACAATGAGCAGTTCTTC.